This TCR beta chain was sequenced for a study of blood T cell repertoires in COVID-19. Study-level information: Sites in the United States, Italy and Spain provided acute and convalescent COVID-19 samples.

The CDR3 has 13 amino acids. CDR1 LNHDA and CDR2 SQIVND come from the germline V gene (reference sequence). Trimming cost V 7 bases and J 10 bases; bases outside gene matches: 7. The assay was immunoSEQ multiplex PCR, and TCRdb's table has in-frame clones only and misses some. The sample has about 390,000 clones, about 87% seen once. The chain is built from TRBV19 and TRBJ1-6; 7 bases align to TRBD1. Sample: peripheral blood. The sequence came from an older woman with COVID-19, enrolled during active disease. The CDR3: CASNSRQGSPLHF. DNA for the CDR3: TGTGCCAGTAATTCTCGACAGGGATCACCCCTCCACTTT.